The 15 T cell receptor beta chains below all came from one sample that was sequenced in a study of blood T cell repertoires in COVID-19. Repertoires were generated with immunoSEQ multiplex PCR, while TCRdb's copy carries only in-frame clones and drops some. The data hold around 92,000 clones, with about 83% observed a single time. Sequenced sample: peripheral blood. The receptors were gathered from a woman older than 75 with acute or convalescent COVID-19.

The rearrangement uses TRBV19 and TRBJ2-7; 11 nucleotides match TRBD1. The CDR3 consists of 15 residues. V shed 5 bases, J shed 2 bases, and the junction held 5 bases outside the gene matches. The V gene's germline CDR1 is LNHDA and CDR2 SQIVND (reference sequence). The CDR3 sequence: CASSVGTGGPYEQYF. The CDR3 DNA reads TGTGCCAGTAGTGTTGGGACAGGGGGTCCCTACGAGCAGTACTTC.

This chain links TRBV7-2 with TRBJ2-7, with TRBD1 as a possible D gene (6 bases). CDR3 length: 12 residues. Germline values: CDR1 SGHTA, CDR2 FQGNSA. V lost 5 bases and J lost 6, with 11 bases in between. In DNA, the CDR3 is TGTGCCAGCAGCCCACAGGGTTTCGAGCAGTACTTC. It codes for CASSPQGFEQYF.

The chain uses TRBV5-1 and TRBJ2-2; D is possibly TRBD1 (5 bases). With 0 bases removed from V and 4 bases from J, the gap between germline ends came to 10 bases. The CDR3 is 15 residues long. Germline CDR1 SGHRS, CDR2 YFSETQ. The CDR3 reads CASSLGQRLTGELFF. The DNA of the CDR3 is TGCGCCAGCAGCTTGGGACAGCGTCTCACCGGGGAGCTGTTTTTT.

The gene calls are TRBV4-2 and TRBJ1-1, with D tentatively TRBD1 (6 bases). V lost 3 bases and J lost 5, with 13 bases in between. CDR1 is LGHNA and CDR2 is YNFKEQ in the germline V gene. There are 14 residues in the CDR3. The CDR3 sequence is CASSQWGLYTEAFF. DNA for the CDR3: TGTGCCAGCAGCCAGTGGGGGCTGTATACTGAAGCTTTCTTT.

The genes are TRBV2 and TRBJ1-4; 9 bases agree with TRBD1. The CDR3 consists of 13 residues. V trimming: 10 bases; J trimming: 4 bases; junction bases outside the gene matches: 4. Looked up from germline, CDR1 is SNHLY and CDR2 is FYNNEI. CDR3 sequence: CATYRGLNEKLFF. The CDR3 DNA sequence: TGTGCCACTTACAGGGGGCTTAATGAAAAACTGTTTTTT. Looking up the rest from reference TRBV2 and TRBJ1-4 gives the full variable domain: EPEVTQTPSHQVTQMGQEVILRCVPISNHLYFYWYRQILGQKVEFLVSFYNNEISEKSEIFDDQFSVERPDGSNFTLKIRSTKLEDSAMYFCATYRGLNEKLFFGSGTQLSVL.

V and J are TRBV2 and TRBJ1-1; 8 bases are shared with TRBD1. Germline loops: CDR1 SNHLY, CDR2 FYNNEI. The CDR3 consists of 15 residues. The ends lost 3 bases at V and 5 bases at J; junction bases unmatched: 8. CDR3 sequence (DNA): TGTGCCAGCAGTGACAAGACAGGGGCGCAGACTGAAGCTTTCTTT. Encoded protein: CASSDKTGAQTEAFF.

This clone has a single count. CDR3: CASTPPGYYNEQFF. CDR3 coding DNA: TGTGCCAGCACCCCCCCGGGTTACTACAATGAGCAGTTCTTC. This chain joins TRBV7-2 and TRBJ2-1; D unclear. The CDR3 loop spans 14 amino acids. Between the trimmed V and J ends, which lost 7 bases and 3 bases, there was a span of 13 bases. Germline V gives CDR1 SGHTA, CDR2 FQGNSA. Full variable domain (remainder filled in from reference TRBV7-2 and TRBJ2-1): GAGVSQSPSNKVTEKGKDVELRCDPISGHTALYWYRQSLGQGLEFLIYFQGNSAPDKSGLPSDRFSAERTGGSVSTLTIQRTQQEDSAVYLCASTPPGYYNEQFFGPGTRLTVL.

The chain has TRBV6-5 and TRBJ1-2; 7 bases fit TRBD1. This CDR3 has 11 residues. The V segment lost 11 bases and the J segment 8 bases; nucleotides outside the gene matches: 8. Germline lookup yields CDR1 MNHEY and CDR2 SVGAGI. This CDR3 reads CAAKGAGGYTF. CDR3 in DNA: TGTGCCGCGAAGGGGGCGGGAGGCTACACCTTC.

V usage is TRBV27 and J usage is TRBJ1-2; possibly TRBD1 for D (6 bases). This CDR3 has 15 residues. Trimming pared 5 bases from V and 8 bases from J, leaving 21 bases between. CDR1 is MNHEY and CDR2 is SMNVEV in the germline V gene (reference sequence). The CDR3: CASSPGTRAGGGYTF. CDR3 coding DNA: TGTGCCAGCAGTCCCGGGACACGCGCGGGTGGGGGCTACACCTTC.

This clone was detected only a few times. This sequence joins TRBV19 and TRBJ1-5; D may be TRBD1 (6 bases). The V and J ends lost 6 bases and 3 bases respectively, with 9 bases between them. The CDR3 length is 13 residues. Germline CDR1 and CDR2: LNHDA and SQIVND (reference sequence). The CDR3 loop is CASRQGSNQPQHF. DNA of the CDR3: TGTGCCAGTAGACAGGGATCCAATCAGCCCCAGCATTTT.

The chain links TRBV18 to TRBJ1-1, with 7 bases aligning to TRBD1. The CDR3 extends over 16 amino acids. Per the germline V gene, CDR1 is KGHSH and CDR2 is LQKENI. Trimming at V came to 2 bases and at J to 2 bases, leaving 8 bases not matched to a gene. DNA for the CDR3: TGTGCCAGCTCACCAATGACAGGGCCCTTAAACACTGAAGCTTTCTTT. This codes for CASSPMTGPLNTEAFF.

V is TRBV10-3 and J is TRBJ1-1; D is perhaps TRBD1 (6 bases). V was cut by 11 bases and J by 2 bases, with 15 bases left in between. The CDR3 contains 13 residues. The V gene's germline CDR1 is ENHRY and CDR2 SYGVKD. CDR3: CAYGRTANTEAFF. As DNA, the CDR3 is TGTGCCTATGGACGGACAGCCAACACTGAAGCTTTCTTT.

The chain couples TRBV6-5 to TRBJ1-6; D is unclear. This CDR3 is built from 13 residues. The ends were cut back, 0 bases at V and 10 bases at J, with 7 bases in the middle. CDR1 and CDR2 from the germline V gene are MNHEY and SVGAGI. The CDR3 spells CASSYSGESPLHF. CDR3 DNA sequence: TGTGCCAGCAGTTACTCCGGGGAGTCACCCCTCCACTTT.

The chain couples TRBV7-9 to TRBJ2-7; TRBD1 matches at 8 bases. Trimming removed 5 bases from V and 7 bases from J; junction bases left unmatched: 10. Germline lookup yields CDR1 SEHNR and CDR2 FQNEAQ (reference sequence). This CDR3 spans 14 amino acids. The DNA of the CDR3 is TGTGCCAGCAGCCCTATGGCAGGGGGCGGAGAGCAGTACTTC. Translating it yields CASSPMAGGGEQYF. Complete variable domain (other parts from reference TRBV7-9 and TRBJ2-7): DTGVSQNPRHKITKRGQNVTFRCDPISEHNRLYWYRQTLGQGPEFLTYFQNEAQLEKSRLLSDRFSAERPKGSFSTLEIQRTEQGDSAMYLCASSPMAGGGEQYFGPGTRLTVT.

CDR3 nucleotide sequence: TGTGCCAGCAGCCCCCAGGGTATGGACAATCAGCCCCAGCATTTT. Protein: CASSPQGMDNQPQHF. The V call is TRBV4-2, the J call TRBJ1-5; a possible D gene is TRBD1 (5 bases). The CDR3 is made up of 15 amino acids. V lost 4 bases and J 3 bases, leaving 13 bases between the germline ends. Germline V gives CDR1 LGHNA, CDR2 YNFKEQ.